This TCR beta chain was recovered during a study of T cell responses to AZD1222 COVID-19 vaccine. This clone was detected only once. Per the germline V gene, CDR1 is KGHDR and CDR2 is SFDVKD. This CDR3 is built from 19 residues. Losses at the gene ends were 2 bases for V and 0 bases for J; bases not matched to a gene: 6. Sequencing was performed with immunoSEQ multiplex PCR; in TCRdb, only in-frame clones are kept and a portion is missing. The table includes over 130,000 clones, around 92% detected once. The TCR sequence derives from an adult who received the AZD1222 COVID-19 vaccine. The gene calls are TRBV24-1 and TRBJ2-1, with 13 nucleotides matching TRBD2. This material consisted of peripheral blood, taken 28 days after the second AZD1222 dose. The CDR3 loop reads CATSDSPRTSGSSYNEQFF. In DNA, the CDR3 is TGTGCCACCAGTGATTCCCCGCGGACTAGCGGGAGCTCCTACAATGAGCAGTTCTTC.